Shown below are 17 T cell receptor beta chains from a single sample sequenced in a study of blood T cell repertoires in COVID-19. The table came from immunoSEQ multiplex PCR; TCRdb's copy has only in-frame clones and leaves some out. The sample consists of some 250,000 clones, about 73% of them appearing once. Sample: peripheral blood. The receptors were sampled from a woman at least 80 years old with acute or convalescent COVID-19.

The CDR3 spells CASSYTGRTEAFF. As DNA, the CDR3 is TGTGCCAGCAGTTACACGGGGAGGACTGAAGCTTTCTTT. The chain uses TRBV6-5 and TRBJ1-1; D is undetermined. The CDR3 loop spans 13 amino acids. Germline V gene sequence: CDR1 MNHEY, CDR2 SVGAGI. Trimming removed 2 bases from V and 5 bases from J, with 9 bases in between.

The chain joins TRBV2 to TRBJ2-1; TRBD2 aligns across 10 bases. CDR3 size: 16 residues. The junction had 10 bases not matched to a gene; V was cut back by 5 bases and J by 6 bases. CDR1 and CDR2 (germline): SNHLY, FYNNEI. The CDR3 is CASSRAGGPVSNEQFF. The CDR3, as DNA: TGTGCCAGCAGTAGAGCGGGGGGGCCAGTCAGCAATGAGCAGTTCTTC.

The genes are TRBV7-9 and TRBJ2-1; possible D gene TRBD2, 5 bases. This CDR3 contains 15 residues. V was pared by 5 bases and J by 5 bases, with 16 bases between. Germline loops: CDR1 SEHNR, CDR2 FQNEAQ (reference sequence). The DNA of the CDR3 is TGTGCCAGCAGCATTCTACTAGTGGTGAACAATGAGCAGTTCTTC. This translates into CASSILLVVNNEQFF.

This clone appeared a few times. The chain couples TRBV5-1 to TRBJ2-5; 7 bases are a match to TRBD2. This CDR3 comprises 14 residues. The ends lost 4 bases at V and 5 bases at J; junction bases unmatched: 8. The germline gives CDR1 SGHRS, CDR2 YFSETQ. CDR3 sequence reads: CASSHGGMGETQYF. The CDR3 coding sequence is TGCGCCAGCAGCCACGGGGGGATGGGGGAGACCCAGTACTTC.

This chain links TRBV3-1 (or the pseudogene TRBV3-2) with TRBJ1-1, with 9 bases that match TRBD1. The junction had 5 bases not matched to a gene; V was cut back by 2 bases and J by 1 base. The CDR3 consists of 16 residues. Germline loops: CDR1 LGHDT, CDR2 YNNKEL (reference sequence). CDR3: CASSQRMTGGNTEAFF. The CDR3 coding sequence is TGTGCCAGCAGCCAAAGGATGACAGGGGGGAACACTGAAGCTTTCTTT.

This clone was observed a handful of times. In DNA form, the CDR3 reads TGTGCCAGTAGTATGGGTAGGGGTCAGCCCCAGCATTTT. It encodes CASSMGRGQPQHF. V usage is TRBV19 and J usage is TRBJ1-5, with D tentatively TRBD1 (5 bases). Germline V gives CDR1 LNHDA, CDR2 SQIVND (reference sequence). This CDR3 is 13 amino acids long. V was clipped by 3 bases and J by 6 bases, with 9 bases between them. Full variable domain (outside the CDR3, taken from reference TRBV19 and TRBJ1-5): DGGITQSPKYLFRKEGQNVTLSCEQNLNHDAMYWYRQDPGQGLRLIYYSQIVNDFQKGDIAEGYSVSREKKESFPLTVTSAQKNPTAFYLCASSMGRGQPQHFGDGTRLSIL.

The chain joins TRBV5-5 to TRBJ1-1, with 8 bases lining up with TRBD1. The CDR3 length is 15 residues. CDR1 SGHKS and CDR2 YYEKEE come from the germline V gene (reference sequence). V trimming: 3 bases; J trimming: 0 bases; junction bases outside the gene matches: 4. CDR3 in DNA: TGTGCCAGCAGCTCCCGACAGGGGATGAACACTGAAGCTTTCTTT. Translation: CASSSRQGMNTEAFF.

The chain is built from TRBV10-2 and TRBJ1-1; no definite D call. The CDR3 length is 15 residues. Trimming stripped 7 bases from V and 2 bases from J, with 17 bases between. Germline lookup yields CDR1 WSHSY and CDR2 SAAADI. CDR3 sequence: CASKLRESANTEAFF. CDR3 nucleotide sequence: TGCGCCAGCAAGTTGAGGGAGTCAGCTAACACTGAAGCTTTCTTT.

This clone was counted only a few times. V usage is TRBV7-2 and J usage is TRBJ2-2, with D possibly TRBD1 on 5 matching bases. V lost 7 bases and J 4 bases, leaving 16 bases between the germline ends. The CDR3 runs to 15 residues. Germline V lookup: CDR1 SGHTA, CDR2 FQGNSA. The CDR3 DNA follows: TGTGCCAGCACGGTCCAACAGGTATTCACCGGGGAGCTGTTTTTT. This codes for CASTVQQVFTGELFF.

A single count supports this clone. The chain joins TRBV12-3 or TRBV12-4 to TRBJ2-3; no clear D. V was cut by 6 bases and J by 4 bases, with 11 bases left in between. The CDR3 is made up of 13 amino acids. The CDR3 here is CASRPYGSDTQYF. CDR3 coding DNA: TGTGCCAGCAGACCTTACGGTTCAGATACGCAGTATTTT.

The chain is built from TRBV19 and TRBJ2-7, with 8 bases aligning to TRBD1. The CDR3 covers 14 residues. The germline CDR1 and CDR2 sequences are LNHDA and SQIVND (reference sequence). After removal of 4 bases from V and 0 bases from J, the junction contained 2 bases not matched to a gene. CDR3 nucleotides: TGTGCCAGTAGTAGGGACAGGAGCTCCTACGAGCAGTACTTC. It translates to CASSRDRSSYEQYF.

The rearrangement uses TRBV18 and TRBJ2-5, with D unresolved. The CDR3 loop spans 14 amino acids. The germline V gene encodes CDR1 KGHSH and CDR2 LQKENI. V lost 5 bases and J 1 base, leaving 11 bases between the germline ends. This chain's CDR3 is CASSVTVFQETQYF. The CDR3, as DNA: TGTGCCAGCTCAGTAACAGTGTTCCAAGAGACCCAGTACTTC.

In regard to this clone: Other nucleotide sequences from this sample produce the same CDR3. This sequence joins TRBV11-2 and TRBJ1-1; perhaps TRBD1 as D (5 bases). Germline values: CDR1 SGHAT, CDR2 FQNNGV. Trimming removed 8 bases at V and 5 bases at J, with 12 bases between. The CDR3 consists of 12 residues. The CDR3: CASAQGGTEAFF. In DNA form, the CDR3 reads TGTGCCAGCGCTCAGGGAGGGACTGAAGCTTTCTTT.

The chain links TRBV7-8 to TRBJ1-6; D may be TRBD1 (5 bases). V lost 5 bases, J lost 7 bases, and 12 bases lay in between. Germline CDR1 is SGHVS and CDR2 is FQNEAQ. The CDR3 runs 14 residues. The CDR3 sequence is CASSATGGNSPLHF. The CDR3 region has the DNA TGTGCCAGCAGCGCCACTGGGGGGAATTCACCCCTCCACTTT.

The table lists this clone with a few counts. The V call is TRBV10-1, the J call TRBJ2-1, with 7 bases identical to TRBD2. The CDR3 sequence is 15 residues long. Germline lookup yields CDR1 WNHNN and CDR2 SYGVQD (reference sequence). Trimming took 7 bases from V and 5 from J; bases not matched to a gene: 11. The chain's CDR3 is CASTEGAGKNNEQFF. Here the CDR3 DNA reads TGCGCCAGCACCGAGGGAGCGGGGAAGAACAATGAGCAGTTCTTC.

The chain uses TRBV19 and TRBJ2-7; 9 nucleotides agree with TRBD1. From germline, CDR1 is LNHDA and CDR2 SQIVND (reference sequence). The V and J ends lost 3 bases and 7 bases, in that order; junction bases with no gene match: 10. This CDR3 comprises 15 residues. The CDR3 spells CASSMLGQGVVEQYF. The DNA for the CDR3 is TGTGCCAGTAGTATGTTGGGACAGGGAGTTGTGGAGCAGTACTTC.

This rearrangement joins TRBV5-1 to TRBJ2-7, with D possibly matching TRBD2 (6 bases). The V gene lost 0 bases and the J gene lost 3 bases, with 13 bases spanning the gap. CDR3 length: 15 residues. Per germline, CDR1 SGHRS and CDR2 YFSETQ. CDR3 loop: CASSLGQGLNYEQYF. The CDR3 DNA reads TGCGCCAGCAGCTTGGGTCAGGGACTTAACTACGAGCAGTACTTC. The full variable domain, rest sourced from reference TRBV5-1 and TRBJ2-7, is KAGVTQTPRYLIKTRGQQVTLSCSPISGHRSVSWYQQTPGQGLQFLFEYFSETQRNKGNFPGRFSGRQFSNSRSEMNVSTLELGDSALYLCASSLGQGLNYEQYFGPGTRLTVT.